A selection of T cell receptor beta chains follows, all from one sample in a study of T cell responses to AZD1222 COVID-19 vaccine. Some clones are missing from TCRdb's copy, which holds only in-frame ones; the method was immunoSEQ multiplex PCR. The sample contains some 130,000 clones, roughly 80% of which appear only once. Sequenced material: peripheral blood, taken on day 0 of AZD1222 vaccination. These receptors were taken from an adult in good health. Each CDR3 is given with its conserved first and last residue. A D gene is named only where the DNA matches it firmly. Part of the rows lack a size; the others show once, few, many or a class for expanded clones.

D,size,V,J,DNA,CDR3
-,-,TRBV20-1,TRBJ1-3,TGCAGTGCTAGTGAGGGGTTAGGAGGGGGCTCTGGAAACACCATATATTTT,CSASEGLGGGSGNTIYF
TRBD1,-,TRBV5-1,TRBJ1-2,TGCGCCAGCAGCTTGGGACAGGGTCGTAACTATGGCTACACCTTC,CASSLGQGRNYGYTF
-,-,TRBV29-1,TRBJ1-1,TGCAGCGTTAAAAGACAGCCTGGGGTCCCTGAAGCTTTCTTT,CSVKRQPGVPEAFF
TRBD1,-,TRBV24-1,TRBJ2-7,TGTGCCACCGGGACAGGGACCTACGAGCAGTACTTC,CATGTGTYEQYF
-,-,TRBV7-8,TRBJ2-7,TGTGCCAGCAGCTTATCTTGGCAGAGCTCCTACGAGCAGTACTTC,CASSLSWQSSYEQYF
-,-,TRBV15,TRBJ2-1,TGTGCCACCAGCAGAGAAACTTTCTCCTACAATGAGCAGTTCTTC,CATSRETFSYNEQFF
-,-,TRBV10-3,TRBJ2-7,TGTGCCATCAGCGACAGAGGTCAGGAGCAGTACTTC,CAISDRGQEQYF
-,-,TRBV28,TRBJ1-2,TGTGCCAGCAGTGTCGGGGCAGTGTTCTATGGCTACACCTTC,CASSVGAVFYGYTF
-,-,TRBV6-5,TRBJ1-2,TGTGCCAGCAGTTCCAGGACCTCCCAGTCCCATGGCTACACCTTC,CASSSRTSQSHGYTF
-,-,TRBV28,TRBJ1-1,TGTGCCAGCAGCCCTAGTGGAGCAGGGACTAGTGAAGCTTTCTTT,CASSPSGAGTSEAFF
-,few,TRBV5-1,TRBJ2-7,TGCGCCAGCAGCTTGGGTCTTGGTGGGGCTTCGGGCTACGAGCAGTACTTC,CASSLGLGGASGYEQYF
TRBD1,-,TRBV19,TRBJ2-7,TGTGCCAGTAGTATCTCGGGACAGGGGATCTACGAGCAGTACTTC,CASSISGQGIYEQYF
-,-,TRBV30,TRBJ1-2,TGTGCCTGGAGTTCACGGGGGCGCGTGGATGGCTACACCTTC,CAWSSRGRVDGYTF
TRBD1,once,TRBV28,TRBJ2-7,TGTGCCAGCAGTCCCATCCCCCCGGGACAGTCCTACGAGCAGTACTTC,CASSPIPPGQSYEQYF
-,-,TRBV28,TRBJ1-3,TGTGCCAGCAGTAGCGGGGTCCGAGGGCTCTCTGGAAACACCATATATTTT,CASSSGVRGLSGNTIYF
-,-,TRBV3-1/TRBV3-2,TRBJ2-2,TGTGCCAGCAGCTCGAGAGGAGGGGTGGTCGGGGAGCTGTTTTTT,CASSSRGGVVGELFF
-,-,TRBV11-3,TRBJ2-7,TGTGCCAGCAGCTTAGGGGCAGGGTACGAGCAGTACTTC,CASSLGAGYEQYF
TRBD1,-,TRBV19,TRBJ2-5,TGTGCCACCCGGGGCAGGGGGCGAGAGACCCAGTACTTC,CATRGRGRETQYF
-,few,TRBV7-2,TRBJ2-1,TGTGCCAGCAGCTTAGCGCTAGGGAGATACAATGAGCAGTTCTTC,CASSLALGRYNEQFF
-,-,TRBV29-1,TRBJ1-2,TGCAGCGTTGAGAGGCAGGCAGCGGGGCGGGATGGCTACACCTTC,CSVERQAAGRDGYTF
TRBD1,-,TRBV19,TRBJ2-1,TGTGCCAGCCTGCTCCAGGGGGCAGGGCGGAATGAGCAGTTCTTC,CASLLQGAGRNEQFF
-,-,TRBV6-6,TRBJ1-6,TGTGCCAGCAGTACCCAACCGGGGTCACCCCTCCACTTT,CASSTQPGSPLHF
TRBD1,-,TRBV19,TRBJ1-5,TGTGCCAGTAGTCCTCGGGGGGGACAGGGCTATCAGCCCCAGCATTTT,CASSPRGGQGYQPQHF
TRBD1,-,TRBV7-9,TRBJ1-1,TGTGCCAGCAGCTTAGGGCCCACCGGGACAGGGAACACTGAAGCTTTCTTT,CASSLGPTGTGNTEAFF